The 19 T cell receptor beta chains below all came from one sample that was sequenced in a study of blood T cell repertoires in COVID-19. Clones were sequenced by immunoSEQ multiplex PCR, and TCRdb holds only the in-frame ones, with some missing. The repertoire holds around 97,000 clones, approximately 89% seen once, with roughly 17% in the top ten. Sequenced input: peripheral blood. The origin of the receptors is a woman at least 80 years old in a cohort sampled during active COVID-19.

The gene calls are TRBV24-1 and TRBJ2-1, with 10 bases lining up with TRBD2. This CDR3 is built from 16 residues. V was pared by 4 bases and J by 7 bases, with 9 bases of the junction left unmatched. From germline, CDR1 is KGHDR and CDR2 SFDVKD. This CDR3 is CATSDLSGGMRNEQFF. The CDR3 region has the DNA TGTGCCACCAGTGACCTTAGCGGGGGGATGAGGAATGAGCAGTTCTTC.

The J gene is TRBJ1-5, the V gene TRBV10-3; the D is unclear. V lost 2 bases to trimming and J lost 0 bases, with 8 bases between them. CDR1 ENHRY and CDR2 SYGVKD come from the germline V gene. CDR3 length: 15 amino acids. CDR3 loop: CAISENSYSNQPQHF. CDR3 nucleotides: TGTGCCATCAGTGAGAACAGTTATAGCAATCAGCCCCAGCATTTT.

This chain links TRBV11-1 with TRBJ2-7, with D possibly TRBD2 on 5 matching bases. Germline CDR1 and CDR2: SGHAT and FQDESV (reference sequence). The CDR3 covers 15 residues. V was shortened by 0 bases and J by 2 bases, with 11 bases between the two germline ends. The CDR3 sequence: CASSLADLGAYEQYF. For the CDR3, the DNA is TGTGCCAGCAGCTTAGCGGACCTGGGAGCCTACGAGCAGTACTTC. The full variable domain, with the rest looked up from reference TRBV11-1 and TRBJ2-7, is EAEVAQSPRYKITEKSQAVAFWCDPISGHATLYWYRQILGQGPELLVQFQDESVVDDSQLPKDRFSAERLKGVDSTLKIQPAELGDSAMYLCASSLADLGAYEQYFGPGTRLTVT.

This clone was seen more than once but under ten times. The J gene is TRBJ1-3, the V gene TRBV6-5; D is undetermined. V lost 6 bases and J lost 4, with 16 bases in between. The CDR3 is 15 amino acids. Germline V gives CDR1 MNHEY, CDR2 SVGAGI. The CDR3: CASRSGLTAGNTIYF. CDR3 DNA: TGTGCCAGCAGGTCTGGACTTACAGCCGGAAACACCATATATTTT.

V gene TRBV3-1 (or the pseudogene TRBV3-2) combines with J gene TRBJ1-1, with D tentatively TRBD1 (5 bases). CDR1 and CDR2 from the germline V gene are LGHDT and YNNKEL (reference sequence). The germline V and J ends were trimmed by 4 bases and 5 bases, with 14 bases remaining between them. CDR3 length equals 14 residues. The CDR3: CASSLGAGGTEAFF. The CDR3 nucleotides read TGTGCCAGCAGCCTGGGAGCTGGGGGGACTGAAGCTTTCTTT.

This CDR3 reads CATSDTGTGGLETQYF. The CDR3 DNA reads as TGTGCCACCAGTGACACCGGGACAGGGGGATTGGAGACCCAGTACTTC. The chain joins TRBV24-1 to TRBJ2-5, with 11 bases identical to TRBD1. This CDR3 is 16 amino acids long. Unmatched junction bases numbered 8, after V lost 4 bases and J lost 5 bases. Germline V gene lookup returns CDR1 KGHDR and CDR2 SFDVKD.

The rearrangement joins TRBV18 to TRBJ1-5; D not resolved. CDR1 and CDR2 (germline): KGHSH, LQKENI. V was pared by 2 bases and J by 1 base, with 12 bases between. The CDR3 contains 16 residues. As DNA, the CDR3 is TGTGCCAGCTCACCAGGACTGCAGGAGAGCAATCAGCCCCAGCATTTT. Residues: CASSPGLQESNQPQHF.

The V and J genes are TRBV27 and TRBJ2-5; D is perhaps TRBD2 (5 bases). V was shortened by 5 bases and J by 5 bases, with 12 bases between the two germline ends. The germline V gene encodes CDR1 MNHEY and CDR2 SMNVEV (reference sequence). The length of the CDR3 is 13 residues. The CDR3 bases are TGTGCCAGCAGTGAGGGCCGACGCGAGACCCAGTACTTC. Its translation is CASSEGRRETQYF.

The CDR3, as DNA: TGTGCCAGCAGCCTAAGGACTAGCGGGGGCAATGAGCAGTTCTTC. Encoded protein: CASSLRTSGGNEQFF. The chain has TRBV7-2 and TRBJ2-1; 13 bases are shared with TRBD2. The CDR3 loop spans 15 amino acids. The germline gives CDR1 SGHTA, CDR2 FQGNSA. Trimming cost V 5 bases and J 6 bases; bases outside gene matches: 4.

The chain combines TRBV19 with TRBJ2-1; tentatively, D is TRBD1 (5 bases). The germline V gene encodes CDR1 LNHDA and CDR2 SQIVND (reference sequence). Trimming cost V 3 bases and J 4 bases, with 19 bases left between them. CDR3 length equals 17 residues. This chain's CDR3 is CASSIFDSTAYYNEQFF. The CDR3 nucleotides are TGTGCCAGTAGTATCTTCGACTCGACAGCATATTACAATGAGCAGTTCTTC.

The rearrangement links TRBV15 to TRBJ2-3, with TRBD1 matching over 9 bases. Trimming removed 3 bases from V and 2 bases from J; junction bases left unmatched: 12. The length of the CDR3 is 18 residues. The germline CDR1 and CDR2 sequences are LNHNV and YYDKDF (reference sequence). The CDR3 protein is CATSREKSGTGPTDTQYF. The CDR3 bases are TGTGCCACCAGCAGGGAGAAGTCCGGGACAGGGCCCACAGATACGCAGTATTTT.

The chain links TRBV9 to TRBJ2-5, with TRBD2 matching over 9 bases. The J segment lost 4 bases and the V segment lost 5 bases, leaving 15 bases of the junction unmatched. Per the germline V gene, CDR1 is SGDLS and CDR2 is YYNGEE. This CDR3 has 17 amino acids. CDR3 DNA sequence: TGTGCCAGCAGTGCCGGGACTAGCTCCTTTCGGGGAGAGACCCAGTACTTC. Translated, it gives CASSAGTSSFRGETQYF.

This chain connects TRBV18 to TRBJ2-1, with 8 bases identical to TRBD1. Germline loops: CDR1 KGHSH, CDR2 LQKENI. Unmatched junction bases numbered 7, after V lost 6 bases and J lost 9 bases. This CDR3 has 13 residues. CDR3 sequence (DNA): TGTGCCAGCTCGCGGGGACAGGACGGTGAGCAGTTCTTC. It specifies CASSRGQDGEQFF. The whole variable domain, remainder taken from reference TRBV18 and TRBJ2-1, is NAGVMQNPRHLVRRRGQEARLRCSPMKGHSHVYWYRQLPEEGLKFMVYLQKENIIDESGMPKERFSAEFPKEGPSILRIQQVVRGDSAAYFCASSRGQDGEQFFGPGTRLTVL.

The chain links TRBV28 to TRBJ2-7, with a weak D call TRBD2 (7 bases). Trimming removed 9 bases at V and 2 bases at J, with 23 bases between. The length of the CDR3 is 16 residues. Looked up from germline, CDR1 is MDHEN and CDR2 is SYDVKM. The CDR3 sequence is CASNVGGGGPPYEQYF. DNA of the CDR3: TGTGCCAGTAACGTTGGAGGGGGAGGGCCTCCCTACGAGCAGTACTTC.

This clone has only one observation. The rearrangement links TRBV7-2 to TRBJ1-5, with D perhaps TRBD1 (6 bases). The CDR3 runs 14 residues. V gave up 2 bases and J gave up 5 bases, with 10 bases separating them. The germline gives CDR1 SGHTA, CDR2 FQGNSA. The CDR3 protein is CASSLSAGDQPQHF. CDR3 nucleotide sequence: TGTGCCAGCAGCTTATCGGCAGGGGATCAGCCCCAGCATTTT. Supplemented by reference TRBV7-2 and TRBJ1-5, the full variable domain reads GAGVSQSPSNKVTEKGKDVELRCDPISGHTALYWYRQSLGQGLEFLIYFQGNSAPDKSGLPSDRFSAERTGGSVSTLTIQRTQQEDSAVYLCASSLSAGDQPQHFGDGTRLSIL.

The chain employs TRBV10-3 and TRBJ1-2, with D unresolved. V lost 3 bases and J 5 bases, leaving 7 bases between the germline ends. Germline CDR1 and CDR2: ENHRY and SYGVKD. The CDR3 totals 12 residues. Written as DNA, the CDR3 is TGTGCCATCAGTGACCCGGGATATGGCTACACCTTC. Protein product: CAISDPGYGYTF.

V gene TRBV3-1 (or the pseudogene TRBV3-2) combines with J gene TRBJ2-7, with 13 bases identical to TRBD2. Unmatched junction bases numbered 13, after V lost 1 base and J lost 1 base. CDR3 length: 20 residues. Germline values: CDR1 LGHDT, CDR2 YNNKEL (reference sequence). The CDR3 sequence is CASSQVIGGTSGKRSYEQYF. Written as DNA, the CDR3 is TGTGCCAGCAGCCAAGTAATTGGAGGGACTAGCGGGAAAAGGTCCTACGAGCAGTACTTC.

The rearrangement joins TRBV28 to TRBJ2-7; D is perhaps TRBD1 (6 bases). In germline, CDR1 is MDHEN, CDR2 SYDVKM. Deletions cut 4 bases from V and 5 bases from J, with 12 bases between. CDR3 length equals 13 residues. DNA of the CDR3: TGTGCCAGCAGTTCCCCGGCAGGGGACGAGCAGTACTTC. Translated: CASSSPAGDEQYF.

This clone was seen just once. The V and J genes are TRBV5-1 and TRBJ2-1; possible D gene TRBD2, 6 bases. This CDR3 has 15 residues. Germline assignment: CDR1 SGHRS and CDR2 YFSETQ. V shed 4 bases and J shed 10 bases, with 21 bases lying between them. CDR3 in DNA: TGCGCCAGCAGCACCAGCGGGTCAACCCGGGAGGAGCAGTTCTTC. It yields the protein CASSTSGSTREEQFF.